This T cell receptor (beta chain) derives from a study of response to subunit inactivated influenza vaccine. Whole-study results and caveats: Authors suggested that a seasonal influenza vaccination recruits few new T cells each time.

Points on this clonotype: What it recognizes is unknown.

Germline V lookup: CDR1 DFQATT, CDR2 SNEGSKA (reference sequence). Trimming removed 5 bases at V and 3 bases at J, with 25 bases between. The CDR3 totals 17 residues. One entry per CDR3 protein, called by TCRdb with MiXCR from the RT-PCR reads. There are some 500,000 distinct CDR3 sequences in the sample; 10% to 15% occur only once, and around 13% lies in the top ten. V gene TRBV20-1 combines with J gene TRBJ2-5; D uncertain. The sequence derives from a man aged 45-65 years who received an inactivated influenza vaccine. The sample here was PBMCs from blood, taken roughly 45 days after vaccination. This CDR3 is CSALSSLGVGLKETQYF. DNA for the CDR3: TGCAGTGCTCTCTCTAGTCTCGGCGTGGGCCTCAAAGAGACCCAGTACTTC.